Shown below are 24 T cell receptor beta chains from a single sample sequenced in a study of blood T cell repertoires in COVID-19. Clones were read by immunoSEQ multiplex PCR, and TCRdb kept only the in-frame ones, dropping some. This table holds 380,000 or so clones, approximately 88% found once. Material: peripheral blood. The receptors derive from a middle-aged man with acute or convalescent COVID-19.

This clone has more than one count but fewer than ten. V gene TRBV5-1 combines with J gene TRBJ1-4; no reliable D call. CDR1 is SGHRS and CDR2 is YFSETQ in the germline V gene. The CDR3 totals 14 residues. V was shortened by 0 bases and J by 8 bases, with 11 bases between the two germline ends. The CDR3 is CASSLDGWSEKLFF. DNA for the CDR3: TGCGCCAGCAGCTTGGACGGCTGGAGCGAAAAACTGTTTTTT.

The genes are TRBV28 and TRBJ2-1; the match to TRBD2 covers 8 bases. Germline V lookup: CDR1 MDHEN, CDR2 SYDVKM. V lost 2 bases, J lost 4 bases, and 4 bases stayed unmatched. The CDR3 has 15 residues. The CDR3 DNA reads as TGTGCCAGCAGTTTAGAACTAGCGGATTACAATGAGCAGTTCTTC. Translating it yields CASSLELADYNEQFF.

The CDR3 region has the DNA TGTGCCAGCAGTTACCTAGAGACTCGTCCCTCTGGCTACACCTTC. Its protein is CASSYLETRPSGYTF. The V call is TRBV6-5, the J call TRBJ1-2; D gene unclear. The germline CDR1 and CDR2 sequences are MNHEY and SVGAGI. V was pared by 2 bases and J by 7 bases, with 17 bases between. This CDR3 contains 15 residues.

This chain uses TRBV5-4 with TRBJ1-1; 8 positions agree with TRBD1. CDR3 length equals 15 residues. CDR1 and CDR2 from the germline V gene are SGHNT and YYREEE (reference sequence). With 4 bases clipped from V and 1 base from J, the junction kept 6 bases outside the gene matches. The CDR3 DNA sequence: TGTGCCAGCAGCCGACAGGGGTCCGGGAACACTGAAGCTTTCTTT. As protein: CASSRQGSGNTEAFF.

J is TRBJ2-3 and V is TRBV6-2 or TRBV6-3; TRBD2 agrees at 9 bases. V was pared by 4 bases and J by 4 bases, with 9 bases of the junction left unmatched. The germline gives CDR1 MNHEY, CDR2 SVGEGT. The CDR3 has 16 residues. The CDR3: CASSSNRLAAPDTQYF. The DNA of the CDR3 is TGTGCCAGCAGTTCCAACCGACTAGCGGCACCAGATACGCAGTATTTT.

The table lists this clone with a few counts. This chain connects TRBV4-3 to TRBJ1-4, with 9 bases lining up with TRBD1. Germline values: CDR1 LGHNA, CDR2 YSLEER. The V gene end was trimmed by 1 base and the J gene end by 4 bases; junction bases not matched to a gene: 1. This CDR3 has 15 amino acids. The CDR3 loop reads CASSQGDRDNEKLFF. CDR3 sequence (DNA): TGCGCCAGCAGCCAAGGGGACAGGGATAATGAAAAACTGTTTTTT.

V gene TRBV5-1 combines with J gene TRBJ1-1; 8 bases are shared with TRBD1. Germline assignment: CDR1 SGHRS and CDR2 YFSETQ. This CDR3 is built from 14 residues. V trimming: 3 bases; J trimming: 4 bases; junction bases outside the gene matches: 5. The CDR3 DNA reads as TGCGCCAGCAGCTCCTTTGACAGGGGCACTGAAGCTTTCTTT. Translation gives CASSSFDRGTEAFF.

The rearrangement uses TRBV4-1 and TRBJ2-7, with TRBD2 as a possible D gene (6 bases). Germline V gene data show CDR1 as MGHRA and CDR2 as YSYEKL. CDR3 length: 15 residues. Trimming took 1 base from V and 2 from J, leaving 12 bases between them. The CDR3 loop is CASSQGGGFPYEQYF. CDR3 DNA sequence: TGCGCCAGCAGCCAAGGTGGGGGGTTTCCCTACGAGCAGTACTTC.

The J gene is TRBJ2-1, the V gene TRBV28; D gene uncertain. The length of the CDR3 is 12 residues. The germline V gene encodes CDR1 MDHEN and CDR2 SYDVKM. Trimming took off 0 bases at V and 6 bases at J, with 3 bases between the two ends. The CDR3 protein is CASSLWANEQFF. The DNA for the CDR3 is TGTGCCAGCAGTTTATGGGCCAATGAGCAGTTCTTC.

The genes are TRBV6-6 and TRBJ2-2; 10 bases align to TRBD1. The germline CDR1 and CDR2 sequences are MNHNY and SVGAGI (reference sequence). CDR3 size: 16 residues. V lost 6 bases and J lost 3; bases outside the gene matches: 7. The CDR3 reads CASSPRGTGDTGELFF. CDR3 bases: TGTGCCAGCAGCCCACGGGGGACAGGGGACACCGGGGAGCTGTTTTTT.

The chain is built from TRBV19 and TRBJ2-7; 12 bases align to TRBD2. CDR3 length: 17 residues. Trimming cost V 10 bases and J 4 bases; bases outside gene matches: 17. Germline V CDR1 and CDR2: LNHDA, SQIVND (reference sequence). CDR3 loop: CAISVPPRLAGDYEQYF. CDR3 DNA sequence: TGTGCCATCTCCGTCCCACCCCGACTAGCGGGGGATTACGAGCAGTACTTC.

The rearrangement joins TRBV6-4 to TRBJ2-3; D might be TRBD2 (6 bases). Between the trimmed V and J ends, which lost 3 bases and 4 bases, there was a span of 11 bases. Looked up from germline, CDR1 is MRHNA and CDR2 is SNTAGT. This CDR3 has 14 amino acids. DNA of the CDR3: TGTGCCAGCAGTGATTTGACTAGTTCAGATACGCAGTATTTT. It specifies CASSDLTSSDTQYF.

V is TRBV7-2 and J is TRBJ2-1; possible D gene TRBD2, 5 bases. V lost 3 bases, J lost 0 bases, and 15 bases lay in between. CDR1 is SGHTA and CDR2 is FQGNSA in the germline V gene. CDR3 length: 17 amino acids. In nucleotides, the CDR3 is TGTGCCAGCAGCTTGGACTTGCGCCGGAGCTCCTACAATGAGCAGTTCTTC. The encoded protein is CASSLDLRRSSYNEQFF.

J is TRBJ1-6 and V is TRBV28; D perhaps matches TRBD1 (5 bases). Germline loops: CDR1 MDHEN, CDR2 SYDVKM. The CDR3 spans 13 residues. V gave up 5 bases and J gave up 11 bases, with 13 bases separating them. CDR3: CASSPWGVTPLHF. DNA of the CDR3: TGTGCCAGCAGTCCGTGGGGGGTGACACCCCTCCACTTT.

The V gene is TRBV5-1, the J gene TRBJ1-4, with 8 bases aligning to TRBD1. Germline CDR1 SGHRS, CDR2 YFSETQ. The ends lost 3 bases at V and 8 bases at J; junction bases unmatched: 6. CDR3 length equals 14 residues. The CDR3 region has the DNA TGCGCCAGCAGCTCGATGACAGGGGTAGAAAAACTGTTTTTT. Residues: CASSSMTGVEKLFF.

This rearrangement joins TRBV2 to TRBJ2-1, with D possibly being TRBD1 (6 bases). CDR1 is SNHLY and CDR2 is FYNNEI in the germline V gene. Trimming took off 6 bases at V and 2 bases at J, with 20 bases between the two ends. The CDR3 spans 17 residues. In nucleotides, the CDR3 is TGTGCCAGCAGAGAACGCCACAGGGAAGGTCCCTACAATGAGCAGTTCTTC. It is translated as CASRERHREGPYNEQFF. Complete variable domain (other parts from reference TRBV2 and TRBJ2-1): EPEVTQTPSHQVTQMGQEVILRCVPISNHLYFYWYRQILGQKVEFLVSFYNNEISEKSEIFDDQFSVERPDGSNFTLKIRSTKLEDSAMYFCASRERHREGPYNEQFFGPGTRLTVL.

The V gene is TRBV29-1, the J gene TRBJ1-3; maybe TRBD1 (5 bases). This CDR3 has 14 amino acids. Per the germline V gene, CDR1 is SQVTM and CDR2 is ANQGSEA. V dropped 6 bases and J dropped 0 bases, with 12 bases sitting between them. The CDR3 nucleotides are TGCAGCGTGATCGGGGACTTCTCTGGAAACACCATATATTTT. It codes for CSVIGDFSGNTIYF.

The chain carries TRBV10-2 and TRBJ1-4; TRBD1 is a possible D gene (6 bases). The CDR3 covers 16 residues. The V end was cut by 1 base, the J end by 5 bases, with 14 bases between. The germline V gene has CDR1 WSHSY and CDR2 SAAADI. CDR3 loop: CASSEFSAGVNEKLFF. Written as DNA, the CDR3 is TGCGCCAGCAGTGAGTTCTCGGCAGGGGTAAATGAAAAACTGTTTTTT.

V is TRBV6-5 and J is TRBJ1-2; TRBD1 might be the D (6 bases). The CDR3 is 14 amino acids. V was clipped by 6 bases and J by 2 bases, with 13 bases between them. Per germline, CDR1 MNHEY and CDR2 SVGAGI. DNA of the CDR3: TGTGCCAGCAGGACGACAGGCCTAAACTATGGCTACACCTTC. The encoded protein is CASRTTGLNYGYTF.

This clone was seen only once. V is TRBV5-5 and J is TRBJ2-2; TRBD2 aligns across 15 bases. The CDR3 is made up of 20 amino acids. J was trimmed by 5 bases and V by 4 bases; bases with no gene match: 15. Germline CDR1 SGHKS, CDR2 YYEKEE (reference sequence). The CDR3 DNA follows: TGTGCCAGCAGCCCTACCTGGACTAGCGGGAGGGCCAGGAGGACCGGGGAGCTGTTTTTT. This gives the protein CASSPTWTSGRARRTGELFF.

The J gene is TRBJ2-7, the V gene TRBV5-1; D gene unclear. The CDR3 has 13 amino acids. Germline V CDR1 and CDR2: SGHRS, YFSETQ. V shed 2 bases and J shed 3 bases, with 9 bases lying between them. CDR3 protein: CASSFTRNYEQYF. The DNA of the CDR3 is TGCGCCAGCAGCTTTACCAGGAACTACGAGCAGTACTTC.

Points on this clone: At one end, the junction sequence differs from germline, possibly due to a read error. This CDR3 reads CASSEGQLGFF. DNA of the CDR3: TGTGCCAGCAGCGAGGGACAACTGGGATTTTTT. The V gene is TRBV28, the J gene TRBJ2-3; D is perhaps TRBD1 (6 bases). CDR1 MDHEN and CDR2 SYDVKM come from the germline V gene. This CDR3 is built from 11 residues.

V is TRBV29-1 and J is TRBJ2-5; the D is unclear. This CDR3 has 15 amino acids. Trimming took off 0 bases at V and 1 base at J, with 12 bases between the two ends. Germline V CDR1 and CDR2: SQVTM, ANQGSEA. CDR3 in DNA: TGCAGCGTTGAAGATTCAAGAGAGAGCCAAGAGACCCAGTACTTC. It encodes CSVEDSRESQETQYF.

This chain uses TRBV9 with TRBJ1-5, with TRBD1 as a possible D gene (6 bases). The CDR3 is made up of 14 amino acids. Germline CDR1 is SGDLS and CDR2 is YYNGEE. V was pared by 0 bases and J by 4 bases, with 8 bases between. The CDR3 spells CASSVGTENQPQHF. The CDR3 DNA follows: TGTGCCAGCAGCGTAGGGACAGAGAATCAGCCCCAGCATTTT.